These 16 T cell receptor beta chains were all obtained from the same sample, sequenced in a study of T cells after yellow fever vaccination. TCRdb processed the 5' RACE reads anew with MiXCR; each CDR3 protein has one entry. The data show around 120,000 distinct CDR3 sequences, around 15% seen once. The sample in question was CD8+ T cells sorted from PBMCs, obtained 5 days after the yellow fever booster vaccination. The receptor set was obtained from a man aged 18 to 30 who received the YFV17D yellow fever vaccine.

This clonotype was detected only a few times. The chain joins TRBV4-1 to TRBJ2-1; TRBD1 matches at 8 bases. V trimming: 2 bases; J trimming: 2 bases; junction bases outside the gene matches: 5. The germline V gene encodes CDR1 MGHRA and CDR2 YSYEKL. The CDR3 is 16 amino acids. CDR3 loop: CASSQWQGATYNEQFF. The CDR3 region has the DNA TGCGCCAGCAGCCAATGGCAGGGGGCGACCTACAATGAGCAGTTCTTC.

On this clonotype: A junction end diverges from the germline sequence, so it may reflect a read error. J is TRBJ2-6 and V is TRBV6-5, with a weak D call TRBD1 (5 bases). CDR3 length: 15 amino acids. CDR1 and CDR2 from the germline V gene are MNHEY and SVGAGI. The CDR3 DNA reads TGTGCCAGCAGTGCCGGGCCCTCTGGGGCCAACGTCCTGAATTTC. Its translation: CASSAGPSGANVLNF.

The chain links TRBV29-1 to TRBJ1-1; D might be TRBD1 (5 bases). Trimming shortened V by 4 bases and J by 1 base, and 10 bases separated the two germline ends. Germline CDR1 SQVTM, CDR2 ANQGSEA. The length of the CDR3 is 13 residues. As DNA, the CDR3 is TGCAGCGTTGGTGGAGGGGCGAACACTGAAGCTTTCTTT. Protein sequence: CSVGGGANTEAFF.

Only a few counts were recorded for this clonotype. This rearrangement joins TRBV20-1 to TRBJ1-6, with D tentatively TRBD1 (6 bases). The V end was cut by 7 bases, the J end by 9 bases, with 16 bases between. This CDR3 region has 13 residues. Per germline, CDR1 DFQATT and CDR2 SNEGSKA (reference sequence). For the CDR3, the DNA is TGCAGTGGAAAGGGGGTTAGGGGTTCACCCCTCCACTTT. Translated, it gives CSGKGVRGSPLHF.

This clonotype has a handful of counts. The gene calls are TRBV7-2 and TRBJ2-3, with D tentatively TRBD2 (5 bases). Germline V gene data show CDR1 as SGHTA and CDR2 as FQGNSA. The CDR3 is 15 amino acids. V was trimmed by 1 base and J by 4 bases, leaving 12 bases between them. In DNA, the CDR3 is TGTGCCAGCAGCTTAGAACTAGGTACCCCAGATACGCAGTATTTT. Protein sequence: CASSLELGTPDTQYF.

V usage is TRBV7-2 and J usage is TRBJ1-1; possibly TRBD1 for D (5 bases). The CDR3 consists of 14 residues. Deletions cut 5 bases from V and 10 bases from J, with 20 bases between. Germline CDR1 reads SGHTA; CDR2 reads FQGNSA. CDR3 nucleotides: TGTGCCAGCAGCGATACCGGGACCGCCGCCGGAGCTTTCTTT. Translated: CASSDTGTAAGAFF.

On this clonotype: No DNA is shown, since the ends of the CDR3 on it are uncertain; the CDR3 is the one TCRdb lists. The V gene is TRBV3-2, the J gene TRBJ2-2; TRBD1 is taken as the D call from the table, unchecked against the DNA. TRBV3-2 is designated a pseudogene. The CDR3 has 17 amino acids, counting both end residues. The CDR3 sequence: CASSQEKRQGGPGSCFF.

This chain uses TRBV7-2 with TRBJ1-1; D uncertain. V was shortened by 3 bases and J by 1 base, with 9 bases between the two germline ends. The germline gives CDR1 SGHTA, CDR2 FQGNSA. The CDR3 runs to 14 residues. The CDR3 loop is CASSFLNRNTEAFF. DNA for the CDR3: TGTGCCAGCAGCTTTCTGAACAGGAACACTGAAGCTTTCTTT.

As regards this clonotype: An end of the junction does not agree with germline; a read error may underlie this. The chain recombines TRBV6-5 with TRBJ1-4; D call uncertain. Germline CDR1 MNHEY, CDR2 SVGAGI. This CDR3 contains 14 residues. CDR3 coding DNA: TGTGCCAGCAGTTACGCAGGCCCTAATGTAAAACTGTTTTTT. Protein: CASSYAGPNVKLFF.

This clonotype came up a few times. V is TRBV12-3 or TRBV12-4 and J is TRBJ2-3; D not certain. The CDR3 extends over 15 amino acids. V lost 8 bases and J lost 8, with 23 bases in between. The CDR3 reads CASDSGPAKGLTQYF. The CDR3 coding sequence is TGTGCCAGCGATTCCGGACCAGCTAAGGGCCTTACGCAGTATTTT.

The CDR3 bases are TGTGCCAGCAGCCAGGACAGGGACTTGGAGACCCAGTACTTC. Translated, it gives CASSQDRDLETQYF. The J gene is TRBJ2-5, the V gene TRBV7-9; 8 nucleotides agree with TRBD1. CDR1 is SEHNR, CDR2 FQNEAQ, per germline (reference sequence). The CDR3 sequence is 14 residues long. With 5 bases clipped from V and 5 bases from J, the junction kept 7 bases outside the gene matches.

The chain uses TRBV20-1 and TRBJ1-1; D gene uncertain. CDR1 is DFQATT, CDR2 SNEGSKA, per germline (reference sequence). This CDR3 is 13 amino acids long. The germline V and J ends were trimmed by 6 bases and 2 bases, with 13 bases remaining between them. The CDR3 spells CSADGLVNTEAFF. The DNA of the CDR3 is TGCAGTGCGGACGGACTGGTAAACACTGAAGCTTTCTTT.

The chain employs TRBV2 and TRBJ2-1, with D possibly TRBD1 on 6 matching bases. Germline CDR1 reads SNHLY; CDR2 reads FYNNEI. The length of the CDR3 is 14 residues. Deletions cut 8 bases from V and 4 bases from J, with 15 bases between. The CDR3: CASPDSGDYNEQFF. The CDR3 nucleotides read TGTGCCAGCCCGGACAGTGGGGATTACAATGAGCAGTTCTTC.

The chain is built from TRBV5-5 and TRBJ2-7; TRBD2 is a possible D gene (5 bases). This CDR3 is built from 16 residues. V was cut by 4 bases and J by 2 bases, with 19 bases left in between. Germline assignment: CDR1 SGHKS and CDR2 YYEKEE (reference sequence). CDR3 protein: CASSQRAVPGTYEQYF. Written as DNA, the CDR3 is TGTGCCAGCAGCCAAAGAGCCGTTCCGGGAACCTACGAGCAGTACTTC.

The table lists this clonotype with a few counts. The chain carries TRBV9 and TRBJ1-5; D call uncertain. The CDR3 totals 13 residues. Germline V lookup: CDR1 SGDLS, CDR2 YYNGEE. Deletions cut 4 bases from V and 6 bases from J, with 11 bases between. In DNA, the CDR3 is TGTGCCAGCAGCCCGAGGGAGGGTCAGCCCCAGCATTTT. This translates into CASSPREGQPQHF.

V and J are TRBV6-5 and TRBJ2-2, with TRBD1 identical over 7 bases. There are 16 residues in the CDR3. V was pared by 2 bases and J by 2 bases, with 5 bases of the junction left unmatched. Germline values: CDR1 MNHEY, CDR2 SVGAGI. The CDR3 loop is CASSYEGGANTGELFF. The CDR3 region has the DNA TGTGCCAGCAGTTACGAAGGGGGCGCAAACACCGGGGAGCTGTTTTTT.